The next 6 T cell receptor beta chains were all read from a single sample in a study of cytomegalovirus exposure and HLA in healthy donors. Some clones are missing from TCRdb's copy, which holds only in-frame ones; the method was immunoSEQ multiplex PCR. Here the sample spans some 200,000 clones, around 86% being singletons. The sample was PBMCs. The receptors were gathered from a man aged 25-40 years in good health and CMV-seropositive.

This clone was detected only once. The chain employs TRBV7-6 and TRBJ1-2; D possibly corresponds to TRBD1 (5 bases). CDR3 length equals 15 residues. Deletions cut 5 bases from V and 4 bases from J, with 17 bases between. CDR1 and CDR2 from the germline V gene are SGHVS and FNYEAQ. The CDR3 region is CASSPSLGAAYGYTF. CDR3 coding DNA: TGTGCCAGCAGCCCGAGTCTTGGGGCGGCCTATGGCTACACCTTC.

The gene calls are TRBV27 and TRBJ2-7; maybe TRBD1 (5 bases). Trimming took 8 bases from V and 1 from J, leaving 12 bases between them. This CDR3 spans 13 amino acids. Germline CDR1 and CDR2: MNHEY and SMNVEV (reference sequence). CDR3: CASSIGQSYEQYF. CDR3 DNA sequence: TGTGCCAGCTCAATCGGACAATCCTACGAGCAGTACTTC.

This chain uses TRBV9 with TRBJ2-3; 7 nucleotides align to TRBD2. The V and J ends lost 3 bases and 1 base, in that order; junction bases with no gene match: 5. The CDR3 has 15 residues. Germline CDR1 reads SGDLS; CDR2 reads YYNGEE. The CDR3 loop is CASSAWAGGTDTQYF. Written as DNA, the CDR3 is TGTGCCAGCAGCGCCTGGGCGGGGGGCACAGATACGCAGTATTTT.

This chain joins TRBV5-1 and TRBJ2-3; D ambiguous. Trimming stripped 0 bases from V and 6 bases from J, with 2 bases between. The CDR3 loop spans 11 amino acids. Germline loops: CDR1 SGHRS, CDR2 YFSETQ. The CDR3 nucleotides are TGCGCCAGCAGCTTGGGGGATACGCAGTATTTT. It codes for CASSLGDTQYF.

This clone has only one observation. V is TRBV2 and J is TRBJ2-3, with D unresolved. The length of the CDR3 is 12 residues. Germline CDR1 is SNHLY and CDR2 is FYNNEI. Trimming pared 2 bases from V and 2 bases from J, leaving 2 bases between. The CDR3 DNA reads TGTGCCAGCAGTGAAACCACAGATACGCAGTATTTT. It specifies CASSETTDTQYF.

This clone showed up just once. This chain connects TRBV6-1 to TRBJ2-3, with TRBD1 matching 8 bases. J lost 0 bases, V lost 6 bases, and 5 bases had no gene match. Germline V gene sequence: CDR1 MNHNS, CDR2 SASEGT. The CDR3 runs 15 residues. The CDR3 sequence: CASSDRTGSTDTQYF. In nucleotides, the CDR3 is TGTGCCAGCAGCGACCGGACAGGGAGCACAGATACGCAGTATTTT.